These T cell receptor beta chains were read from a single sample in a study of cytomegalovirus exposure and HLA in healthy donors. Using immunoSEQ multiplex PCR, the repertoire was profiled, and TCRdb retains in-frame clones only, with some absent. Here the sample spans fewer than 200,000 clones, roughly 80% being singletons. The sample comprised PBMCs. The receptors derive from a girl aged 5 to 17 in good health and CMV-seropositive. CDR3s include the opening cysteine and the closing phenylalanine or tryptophan. D genes are given only for firm matches. Size is omitted from some rows. Given values are once, few, many or a class for expanded clones.

V	size	J	D	DNA	CDR3
TRBV7-7	NA	TRBJ1-2	NA	TGTGCTAGCATCCAGGGGTCTAACTATGGCTACACCTTC	CASIQGSNYGYTF
TRBV7-2	NA	TRBJ2-7	TRBD1	TGTGCCAGCAGCTTAGAACCAGGGGGAACCTACGAGCAGTACTTC	CASSLEPGGTYEQYF
TRBV7-8	once	TRBJ2-3	TRBD1	TGTGCCAGCAGCCCCCGAACAGGGGGGGATACGCAGTATTTT	CASSPRTGGDTQYF
TRBV5-5	NA	TRBJ2-7	TRBD1	TGTGCCAGCAGCAATTCAGGGGGCCCCTACGAGCAGTACTTC	CASSNSGGPYEQYF
TRBV11-2	NA	TRBJ2-7	NA	TGTGCCAGCAGCGCCCAGGGTTCCCCCGCGCTCTACGAGCAGTACTTC	CASSAQGSPALYEQYF
TRBV7-9	NA	TRBJ2-2	NA	TGTGCCAGCAGCTTTGGCAGGGGCACCGGGGAGCTGTTTTTT	CASSFGRGTGELFF
TRBV9	NA	TRBJ2-7	NA	TGTGCCAGCAGCGGCCAGACCGGGGGAAAGTACTTC	CASSGQTGGKYF
TRBV7-9	NA	TRBJ2-3	TRBD2	TGTGCCAGCAGCTCCTACCCTAGCGGGGATACGCAGTATTTT	CASSSYPSGDTQYF
TRBV10-3	once	TRBJ2-1	TRBD2	TGTGCCATCAGACTAGCGGGAGGGCCCTACAATGAGCAGTTCTTC	CAIRLAGGPYNEQFF
TRBV30	NA	TRBJ1-5	NA	TGTGCCTGGAGTTTGGGGCGCGCCGGGCAGCCCCAGCATTTT	CAWSLGRAGQPQHF
TRBV27	NA	TRBJ2-1	NA	TGTGCCAGCAGTTTAGGTAGCAGGGTTGTGGACAATGAGCAGTTCTTC	CASSLGSRVVDNEQFF
TRBV27	NA	TRBJ2-5	NA	TGTGCCAGCAGTGGAAAGGGGGGGTGGGGTCAAGAGACCCAGTACTTC	CASSGKGGWGQETQYF
TRBV11-2	many	TRBJ2-1	TRBD1	TGTGCCAGCAGCCAAGGGACAGGATACAATGAGCAGTTCTTC	CASSQGTGYNEQFF
TRBV6-4	few	TRBJ2-6	TRBD1	TGTGCCAGCAGCCGGGACAGCGTCTCTGGGGCCAACGTCCTGACTTTC	CASSRDSVSGANVLTF
TRBV2	NA	TRBJ2-3	TRBD1	TGTGCCAGCAGTGACCAGGGCAGGGGGAATACGCAGTATTTT	CASSDQGRGNTQYF
TRBV2	NA	TRBJ2-7	NA	TGTGCCAGCTTCCCCCCCGGGTCGGCCGAGCAGTACTTC	CASFPPGSAEQYF
TRBV7-2	NA	TRBJ1-4	NA	TGTGCCAGCAGCACCTCAGGGGTCCCTTTTAATGAAAAACTGTTTTTT	CASSTSGVPFNEKLFF
TRBV25-1	few	TRBJ1-4	TRBD1	TGTGCCAGCAGTGAAGGTCCCGGGACAGGGGAAGAAAAACTGTTTTTT	CASSEGPGTGEEKLFF
TRBV28	NA	TRBJ1-2	TRBD1	TGTGCCAGCAGTTTTGAGGACAGGAACTATGGCTACACCTTC	CASSFEDRNYGYTF
TRBV5-6	NA	TRBJ1-2	NA	TGTGCCAGCAGTCTCAGTTCCTATGGCTACACCTTC	CASSLSSYGYTF
TRBV27	NA	TRBJ2-7	NA	TGTGCCAGCAGTCCGAGGCTACCGGGCGGGATGGGGGAGCAGTACTTC	CASSPRLPGGMGEQYF
TRBV4-3	NA	TRBJ1-4	NA	TGCGCCAGCAGCCAAGCAAGCGCGGGAGGGAGTGAAAAACTGTTTTTT	CASSQASAGGSEKLFF
TRBV6-1	few	TRBJ2-3	NA	TGTGCCAGCAGTGACCAAGACAGGGGAGGGACAGATACGCAGTATTTT	CASSDQDRGGTDTQYF
TRBV2	NA	TRBJ2-1	TRBD2	TGTGCCAGCAGTAGTATCTGGACTAGCGGGTTAGACAATGAGCAGTTCTTC	CASSSIWTSGLDNEQFF
TRBV19	few	TRBJ1-5	TRBD1	TGTGCCAGTAGGACAGGGGCGGGCAATCAGCCCCAGCATTTT	CASRTGAGNQPQHF
TRBV5-1	NA	TRBJ1-1	TRBD1	TGCGCCAGCAGCTCAGCCCGACAGGGGTCAACTGAAGCTTTCTTT	CASSSARQGSTEAFF
TRBV7-8	once	TRBJ2-5	NA	TGTGCCAGCCGGACCAGGGGAAGGGAGACCCAGTACTTC	CASRTRGRETQYF
TRBV19	NA	TRBJ1-1	TRBD1	TGTGCCAGTACATGGACAGGGAGGAACACTGAAGCTTTCTTT	CASTWTGRNTEAFF
TRBV28	NA	TRBJ2-7	TRBD1	TGTGCCAGCAGCCGCCAACCGGGACAGGGTAGGCACGAGCAGTACTTC	CASSRQPGQGRHEQYF
TRBV7-9	NA	TRBJ1-2	TRBD1	TGTTCCAGCAGCTTCCAGGACAGGGGAGGGGTATTGAGTTATGGCTACACCTTC	CSSSFQDRGGVLSYGYTF
TRBV29-1	NA	TRBJ2-7	NA	TGCAGCGTTGAAGTGGACGACCTGGGGGCCGGATTCTACGAGCAGTACTTC	CSVEVDDLGAGFYEQYF
TRBV28	NA	TRBJ2-7	NA	TGTGCCAGCTGGACTTCCCGCTCCTACGAGCAGTACTTC	CASWTSRSYEQYF
TRBV28	NA	TRBJ1-3	NA	TGTGCCAGCGCATGGCGGGTCTCGGGAAACACCATATATTTT	CASAWRVSGNTIYF
TRBV5-1	few	TRBJ1-4	NA	TGCGCCAGCAGCTTGGTGGCAGGGGATCCGGGTGAAAAACTGTTTTTT	CASSLVAGDPGEKLFF
TRBV20-1	few	TRBJ1-1	NA	TGCAGTGCTCTCTATGAGAGGGTCGCTTTCTTT	CSALYERVAFF
TRBV6-1	NA	TRBJ2-3	NA	TGTGCCAGCAGTGAATTGGGGGCGCGGACAGATACGCAGTATTTT	CASSELGARTDTQYF
TRBV7-9	NA	TRBJ1-1	NA	TGTGCCAGCAGCCTATATACCGCCTCGGCTTTCTTT	CASSLYTASAFF
TRBV5-1	NA	TRBJ1-2	TRBD1	TGCGCCAGCAAAACCGGGGACAGGGGGTATTATGGCTACACCTTC	CASKTGDRGYYGYTF
TRBV5-4	once	TRBJ1-1	TRBD1	TGTGCCAGCAGCTCCCGACAGGGGGCCCTCAATGCTGAAGCTTTCTTT	CASSSRQGALNAEAFF
TRBV7-9	NA	TRBJ2-7	TRBD2	TGTGCCAGCAGCTTAGAACTAGCGGGCGAGCAGTACTTC	CASSLELAGEQYF
TRBV19	NA	TRBJ1-5	NA	TGTGCCAGTAGTCCGAGAGGGGGGGGCAATCAGCCCCAGCATTTT	CASSPRGGGNQPQHF
TRBV29-1	NA	TRBJ1-2	NA	TGCAGCTCGAGAGACAGGTCGACCCTTTCGGGCTACACCTTC	CSSRDRSTLSGYTF
TRBV5-4	once	TRBJ2-7	TRBD2	TGTGCCAGCAGCTTGTTACTAGCGGCCTCCTACGAGCAGTACTTC	CASSLLLAASYEQYF
TRBV7-2	NA	TRBJ1-4	NA	TGTGCCAGCAGCATGCAGGGATACCTTCATTACCGTGAAAAACTGTTTTTT	CASSMQGYLHYREKLFF
TRBV7-2	NA	TRBJ2-5	NA	TGTGCCAGCAGCGTAAGAAAAGGGGGGGGAGAGACCCAGTACTTC	CASSVRKGGGETQYF
TRBV5-1	NA	TRBJ2-3	NA	TGCGCCAGCAGCTGGGGGGGGCGAGGCACAGATACGCAGTATTTT	CASSWGGRGTDTQYF
TRBV5-6	NA	TRBJ2-5	NA	TGTGCCAGCTACTTATCCCACGAAGTATCGGTGTTAGAGACCCAGTACTTC	CASYLSHEVSVLETQYF
TRBV7-9	once	TRBJ2-5	TRBD2	TGTGCCAGCAGCTTAAATCTAGCGGGGTGGGGCCAAGAGACCCAGTACTTC	CASSLNLAGWGQETQYF
TRBV7-9	NA	TRBJ1-2	TRBD1	TGTGCCAGCAGCCGGGGACAGGGGCAAGGCTACACCTTC	CASSRGQGQGYTF
TRBV6-1	NA	TRBJ2-1	TRBD2	TGTGCCAGCAGTGAATTAGAGACTAGCGGGATAGGTGAGCAGTTCTTC	CASSELETSGIGEQFF
TRBV4-3	few	TRBJ2-3	TRBD2	TGCGCCAGCAGCCAAGAGGGGGATAGCGGGGCTAGCACAGATACGCAGTATTTT	CASSQEGDSGASTDTQYF
TRBV2	once	TRBJ2-4	NA	TGTGCCAGCAGTTCGACAGGAGCCAAAAACATTCAGTACTTC	CASSSTGAKNIQYF
TRBV7-2	NA	TRBJ1-2	TRBD1	TGTGCCAGCAGCCCCTCCGGGACAGGGTATGGCTACACCTTC	CASSPSGTGYGYTF